This entry features one TCR beta chain sequence. The data belong to a study of T cell changes during pregnancy in multiple sclerosis. Here immunoSEQ multiplex PCR was the method, and the copy in TCRdb shows in-frame clones only, minus some. The sample yields roughly 87,000 clones, 90% to 95% seen once. Sample: peripheral blood, taken in the third trimester of pregnancy. This clonotype was sampled from a female donor in good health, enrolled as a control in a pregnancy study.

The CDR3 sequence is CASSSDRGDEQYF. CDR3 sequence (DNA): TGTGCCAGCAGCAGCGACAGGGGCGACGAGCAGTACTTC. This chain joins TRBV7-6 and TRBJ2-7; TRBD1 matches at 8 bases. Germline CDR1 is SGHVS and CDR2 is FNYEAQ. CDR3 length: 13 amino acids. Trimming took 5 bases from V and 5 from J; bases not matched to a gene: 5.